This TCR beta chain was documented in a study of tumor and adjacent non-tumor tissue in lung cancer. Points on this clonotype: Its specificity is not known.

Study findings and constraints: Top 100 clones took a larger repertoire share in normal lung.

The library came from three nested PCR rounds adapted from ARM-PCR protocols. TCRdb passed the multiplex PCR reads through MiXCR, listing each CDR3 protein once. The sample has about 110,000 distinct CDR3 sequences; about 64% are singletons. The template was RNA from unsorted bulk tissue. Distant lung tissue was collected more than 3 cm away from the tumor edge. The CDR3 sequence is 14 residues long. The V gene's germline CDR1 is SQVTM and CDR2 ANQGSEA. Trimming took 6 bases from V and 7 from J, leaving 21 bases between them. Source material: distant non-tumor lung tissue. The sequence was obtained from a man aged 60 to 75 with non-small cell lung cancer. The chain links TRBV29-1 to TRBJ1-1; D is perhaps TRBD1 (5 bases). The CDR3 sequence: CSVQAEGRGNEAFF. In DNA, the CDR3 is TGCAGCGTCCAAGCGGAGGGGCGGGGGAATGAAGCTTTCTTT.